This TCR beta chain was identified during a study of cytomegalovirus exposure and HLA in healthy donors. Study-wide points: In a later analysis, several top co-occurrence clusters appeared linked to parvovirus B19, influenza, CMV and Epstein-Barr virus.

CDR1 is SGHRS, CDR2 YFSETQ, per germline. This CDR3 comprises 14 residues. The trim removed 4 bases at V and 11 bases at J, leaving 9 bases unmatched. As to this clone: Its cognate antigen is unknown.

Both 60 Vbeta primers and 13 Jbeta primers went into the PCR. Method: immunoSEQ multiplex PCR; TCRdb's copy keeps in-frame clones and lacks some. This table holds 150,000 to 200,000 clones, about 86% found once. The chain has TRBV5-1 and TRBJ1-1; 12 bases line up with TRBD1. Sample: PBMCs. This sequence originates from a woman aged 18 to 35 in good health and CMV-seropositive. The CDR3 sequence: CASSTMGQGATAFF. CDR3 DNA: TGCGCCAGCAGCACAATGGGACAGGGGGCAACGGCTTTCTTT.